This is a list of T cell receptor beta chains from one sample in a study of CD8 T cells in Susac syndrome. TCRdb re-derived calls from the immunoSEQ multiplex PCR reads in MiXCR, one entry per CDR3 protein. This sample carries more than 110,000 distinct CDR3 sequences, 95% of them seen once, and the ten largest clones take 0.14%. The sequenced material came from CD4+ T cells from PBMCs. These receptors all stem from a human donor with Susac syndrome. The conserved cysteine and the conserved F or W are not part of the CDR3 here. The order of the fields is V gene, J gene, CDR3 protein.

>TRBV20-1|TRBJ1-5
SARQGDQPQH
>TRBV3-1|TRBJ2-3
ASSHLRRGDTQY
>TRBV2|TRBJ1-2
ASSETGGYGYT
>TRBV12-3/TRBV12-4|TRBJ1-2
ASTQLSDTNYGYT
>TRBV7-9|TRBJ2-7
ASSPGQGPLGIYEQY
>TRBV19|TRBJ2-1
ASTEWGRYSEQF
>TRBV20-1|TRBJ2-7
SASLAGGFYEQY
>TRBV20-1|TRBJ2-7
SAPGSSYEQY
>TRBV7-8|TRBJ1-5
ASSLLRGHNQPQH
>TRBV5-4|TRBJ2-1
ASSSRQGLAGEQF
>TRBV20-1|TRBJ1-2
SARDYGQTNYGYT
>TRBV12-3/TRBV12-4|TRBJ2-5
ASSSLRGQETQY
>TRBV20-1|TRBJ2-1
SASDSGGYSSYNEQF
>TRBV20-1|TRBJ2-3
SAQGEFGTDTQY
>TRBV6-2/TRBV6-3|TRBJ1-2
ASSTGAYGYT
>TRBV4-3|TRBJ1-2
ASSQDHRDNYGYT
>TRBV4-3|TRBJ1-2
ASSQDHTEGGYGYT
>TRBV11-2|TRBJ2-5
ASSLDGRTGLGRETQY
>TRBV30|TRBJ2-2
AWRGAGGMGELF
>TRBV3-1|TRBJ2-7
ASSQGGSSSYEQY
>TRBV19|TRBJ2-3
ASSMTRRTDTQY
>TRBV12-3/TRBV12-4|TRBJ1-2
ASSGGQPYGYT
>TRBV9|TRBJ2-2
ASSVGRGTGELF
>TRBV20-1|TRBJ2-5
SARGQQQETQY
>TRBV25-1|TRBJ2-5
ATSDRVRY
>TRBV28|TRBJ2-7
ASSDDVGAREQY
>TRBV20-1|TRBJ2-3
SALQGVSDTQY
>TRBV30|TRBJ1-2
AWSESSPEGRQ
>TRBV12-3/TRBV12-4|TRBJ2-1
ASSLGGSGGEQF
>TRBV20-1|TRBJ1-5
SAYRDSNQPQH
>TRBV9|TRBJ1-2
ASSVDPRTENGYT
>TRBV20-1|TRBJ2-7
SARGRIPYEQY
>TRBV20-1|TRBJ2-1
SARFKHNEQF
>TRBV20-1|TRBJ2-1
SARDMRGGAYNEQF
>TRBV7-9|TRBJ2-1
ASTERLAGYEQF
>TRBV7-3|TRBJ2-5
ASSLGTSGKETQY
>TRBV28|TRBJ1-6
ASSLAGANGNSPLH
>TRBV30|TRBJ2-7
AWSFRDRKSYEQY
>TRBV9|TRBJ2-2
ASSVAGELF
>TRBV20-1|TRBJ2-3
SATGLAGDTQY
>TRBV9|TRBJ2-1
ASSVASTGDEQF
>TRBV20-1|TRBJ2-6
SARVPTGASSGANVLT
>TRBV12-3/TRBV12-4|TRBJ1-2
ASRRQGDYGYT
>TRBV2|TRBJ2-7
ASSGQNEQY
>TRBV20-1|TRBJ1-1
SARVAQGVNTEAF
>TRBV4-2|TRBJ2-1
ASSTRDRGVMDEQF
>TRBV5-1|TRBJ2-7
ASSLRTSGGSFHEQY
>TRBV24-1|TRBJ1-2
ATSDLGQDYGYT
>TRBV21-1|TRBJ1-4
ASTPRWASTNEKLF
>TRBV20-1|TRBJ2-4
SSTSQGASNIQY
>TRBV12-3/TRBV12-4|TRBJ2-3
ASTWTSGMTDTQY
>TRBV20-1|TRBJ2-1
SARGGAGGYNEQF
>TRBV3-1|TRBJ1-1
ASSHTRQTNTEAF
>TRBV9|TRBJ2-3
ASSIGSSGRTDTQY
>TRBV12-3/TRBV12-4|TRBJ2-7
ASAQGTGYEQY
>TRBV29-1|TRBJ2-7
SVAEAGLAGGPSPYEQY
>TRBV5-1|TRBJ1-2
ASKAAEGYT
>TRBV30|TRBJ1-5
AWSQKGLYNQPQH
>TRBV6-5|TRBJ1-5
ASSYLANQPQH
>TRBV3-1|TRBJ2-3
ASSQDFKGLQY